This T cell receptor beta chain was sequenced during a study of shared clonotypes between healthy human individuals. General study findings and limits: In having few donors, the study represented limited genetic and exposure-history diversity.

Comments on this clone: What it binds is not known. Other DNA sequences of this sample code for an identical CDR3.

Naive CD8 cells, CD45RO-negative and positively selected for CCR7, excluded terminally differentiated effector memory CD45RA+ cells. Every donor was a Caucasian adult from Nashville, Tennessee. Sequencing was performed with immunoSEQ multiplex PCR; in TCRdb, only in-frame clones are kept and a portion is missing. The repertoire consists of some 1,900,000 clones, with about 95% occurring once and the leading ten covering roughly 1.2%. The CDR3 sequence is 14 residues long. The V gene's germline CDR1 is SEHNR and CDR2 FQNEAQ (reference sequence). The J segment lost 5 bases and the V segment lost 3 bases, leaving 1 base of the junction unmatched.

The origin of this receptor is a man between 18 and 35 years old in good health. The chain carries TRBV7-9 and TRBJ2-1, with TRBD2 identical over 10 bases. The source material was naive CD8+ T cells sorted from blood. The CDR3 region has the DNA TGTGCCAGCAGCTTTACTAGCGGGGACAATGAGCAGTTCTTC. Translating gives CASSFTSGDNEQFF.